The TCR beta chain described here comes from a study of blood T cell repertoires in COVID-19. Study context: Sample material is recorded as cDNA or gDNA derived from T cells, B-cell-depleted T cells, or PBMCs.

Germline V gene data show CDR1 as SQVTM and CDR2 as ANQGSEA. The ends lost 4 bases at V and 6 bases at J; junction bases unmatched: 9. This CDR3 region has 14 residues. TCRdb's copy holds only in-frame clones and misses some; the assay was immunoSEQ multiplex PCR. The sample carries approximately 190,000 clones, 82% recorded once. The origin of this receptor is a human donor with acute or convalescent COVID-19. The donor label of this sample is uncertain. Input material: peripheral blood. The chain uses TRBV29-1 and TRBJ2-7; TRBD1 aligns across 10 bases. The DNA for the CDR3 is TGCAGCGTTGGGTCCCCAGGGACAGGGGTCGAGCAGTACTTC. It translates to CSVGSPGTGVEQYF.